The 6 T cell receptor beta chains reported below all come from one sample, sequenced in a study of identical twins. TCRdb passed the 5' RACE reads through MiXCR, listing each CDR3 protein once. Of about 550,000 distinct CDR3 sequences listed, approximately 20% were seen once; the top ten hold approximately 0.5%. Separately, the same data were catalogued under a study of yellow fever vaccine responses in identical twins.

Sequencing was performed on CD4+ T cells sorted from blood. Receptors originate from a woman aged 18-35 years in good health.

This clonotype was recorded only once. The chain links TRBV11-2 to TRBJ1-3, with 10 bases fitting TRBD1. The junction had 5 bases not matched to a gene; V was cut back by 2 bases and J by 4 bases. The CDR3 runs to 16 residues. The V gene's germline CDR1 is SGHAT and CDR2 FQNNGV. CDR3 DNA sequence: TGTGCCAGCAGCTTACAGACAGGGGGCTTGGGAAACACCATATATTTT. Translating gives CASSLQTGGLGNTIYF.

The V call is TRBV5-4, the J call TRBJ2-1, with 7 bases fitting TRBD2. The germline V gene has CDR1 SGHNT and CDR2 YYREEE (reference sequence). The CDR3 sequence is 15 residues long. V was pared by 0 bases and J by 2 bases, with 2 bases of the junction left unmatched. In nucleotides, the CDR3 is TGTGCCAGCAGCTTGGATCTAGCGGCCTACAATGAGCAGTTCTTC. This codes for CASSLDLAAYNEQFF.

CDR3 coding DNA: TGTGCCAGCAGCTTTCGCGTAGCTGGGGAGCTGTTTTTT. Protein sequence: CASSFRVAGELFF. V gene TRBV7-2 combines with J gene TRBJ2-2; D remains ambiguous. V was shortened by 3 bases and J by 8 bases, with 10 bases between the two germline ends. This CDR3 region has 13 residues. In germline, CDR1 is SGHTA, CDR2 FQGNSA.

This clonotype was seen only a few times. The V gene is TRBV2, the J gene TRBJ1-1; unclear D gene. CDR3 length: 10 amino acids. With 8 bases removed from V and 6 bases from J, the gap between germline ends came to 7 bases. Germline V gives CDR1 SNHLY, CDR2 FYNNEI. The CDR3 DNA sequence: TGTGCCAGCTTAGTCGCTGAAGCTTTCTTT. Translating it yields CASLVAEAFF.

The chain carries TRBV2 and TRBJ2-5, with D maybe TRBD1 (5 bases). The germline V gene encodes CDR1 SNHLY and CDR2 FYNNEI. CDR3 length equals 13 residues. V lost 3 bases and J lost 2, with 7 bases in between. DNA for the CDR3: TGTGCCAGCAGTGACAGGGCACAAGAGACCCAGTACTTC. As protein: CASSDRAQETQYF. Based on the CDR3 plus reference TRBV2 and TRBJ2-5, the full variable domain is EPEVTQTPSHQVTQMGQEVILRCVPISNHLYFYWYRQILGQKVEFLVSFYNNEISEKSEIFDDQFSVERPDGSNFTLKIRSTKLEDSAMYFCASSDRAQETQYFGPGTRLLVL.

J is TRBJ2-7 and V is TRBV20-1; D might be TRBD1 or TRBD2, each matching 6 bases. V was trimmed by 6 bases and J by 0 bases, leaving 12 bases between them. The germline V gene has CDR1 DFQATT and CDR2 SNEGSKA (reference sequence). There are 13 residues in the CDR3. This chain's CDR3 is CSAEGESSYEQYF. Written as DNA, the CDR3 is TGCAGTGCGGAGGGGGAGAGCTCCTACGAGCAGTACTTC.